The rows below give T cell receptor beta chains drawn from one sample of a study of Graves' ophthalmopathy and Graves' hyperthyroidism. Using its own MiXCR run on the multiplex PCR reads, TCRdb lists one record per CDR3 protein. The sample consists of about 480,000 distinct CDR3 sequences, about 15% of them appearing once. Sequencing was performed on blood. Every receptor here comes from a woman aged 25 to 39 with Graves' ophthalmopathy. The CDR3 runs from the conserved cysteine through the conserved F or W. D genes are given only for firm matches. Expanded clones get a size class; other rows say once, few or many, or leave the size out.

CDR3: CASSQRVPFGAMNTGELFF; DNA: TGTGCCAGCAGCCAAAGGGTCCCCTTCGGGGCGATGAACACCGGGGAGCTGTTTTTT; D: .; V: TRBV3-1; J: TRBJ2-2; size: .
CDR3: CSVPSPSNTGELFF; DNA: TGCAGCGTTCCGTCACCTTCGAACACCGGGGAGCTGTTTTTT; D: .; V: TRBV29-1; J: TRBJ2-2; size: many
CDR3: CASNSGTGYTF; DNA: TGTGCCAGCAACTCGGGCACTGGCTACACCTTC; D: .; V: TRBV12-3/TRBV12-4; J: TRBJ1-2; size: many
CDR3: CASRDRGRYEQYF; DNA: TGTGCCAGCAGGGACAGGGGACGCTACGAGCAGTACTTC; D: TRBD1; V: TRBV6-4; J: TRBJ2-7; size: .
CDR3: CASSLSPGGEGGYTF; DNA: TGTGCCAGCAGTTTATCCCCAGGGGGTGAGGGTGGCTACACCTTC; D: TRBD1; V: TRBV27; J: TRBJ1-2; size: many
CDR3: CSVVGSRDRKPRPYGYTF; DNA: TGCAGCGTTGTAGGTTCCCGGGACAGGAAGCCCAGGCCCTATGGCTACACCTTC; D: TRBD1; V: TRBV29-1; J: TRBJ1-2; size: .
CDR3: CAIMGDTEAFF; DNA: TGTGCCATCATGGGGGACACTGAAGCTTTCTTT; D: .; V: TRBV10-3; J: TRBJ1-1; size: many
CDR3: CSARKGGNTEAFF; DNA: TGCAGTGCTAGGAAGGGGGGGAACACTGAAGCTTTCTTT; D: .; V: TRBV20-1; J: TRBJ1-1; size: few
CDR3: CASSTNSGQVVSYEQCF; DNA: TGCGCCAGCAGCACGAATTCGGGACAGGTGGTATCCTACGAGCAGTGCTTC; D: TRBD1; V: TRBV4-3; J: TRBJ2-7; size: .
CDR3: CASRAGQGATEAFF; DNA: TGTGCCAGCCGGGCAGGGCAAGGGGCCACTGAAGCTTTCTTT; D: .; V: TRBV12-3/TRBV12-4; J: TRBJ1-1; size: many
CDR3: CASRRTGRYEQYF; DNA: TGTGCCAGCAGGCGGACAGGGCGGTACGAGCAGTACTTC; D: TRBD1; V: TRBV27; J: TRBJ2-7; size: many
CDR3: CASSPVGRTGELFF; DNA: TGTGCCAGCAGCCCGGTTGGACGCACCGGGGAGCTGTTTTTT; D: .; V: TRBV5-6; J: TRBJ2-2; size: .
CDR3: CASRDSLNQPQHF; DNA: TGTGCCAGCAGAGACAGCCTCAATCAGCCCCAGCATTTT; D: .; V: TRBV12-3/TRBV12-4; J: TRBJ1-5; size: many
CDR3: CASSLAPGSGIKTQYF; DNA: TGTGCCAGCAGCTTAGCCCCAGGTAGCGGGATAAAGACCCAGTACTTC; D: TRBD2; V: TRBV7-2; J: TRBJ2-5; size: many
CDR3: CASSPRQGNQPQHF; DNA: TGTGCCAGCAGTCCCCGACAGGGAAATCAGCCCCAGCATTTT; D: TRBD1; V: TRBV27; J: TRBJ1-5; size: many
CDR3: CASSPLTGEWTEAFF; DNA: TGTGCCAGCTCGCCTCTTACAGGGGAATGGACTGAAGCTTTCTTT; D: TRBD1; V: TRBV18; J: TRBJ1-1; size: .
CDR3: CASSPRVGQTQYF; DNA: TGTGCCAGCAGTCCCCGGGTTGGGCAGACCCAGTACTTC; D: .; V: TRBV6-1; J: TRBJ2-5; size: many
CDR3: CASSLGGTEAYF; DNA: TGTGCCAGCAGTTTAGGGGGGACTGAAGCTTACTTT; D: .; V: TRBV28; J: TRBJ1-1; size: .
CDR3: CASSHPDSQETQYF; DNA: TGCGCCAGCAGCCACCCGGACAGCCAAGAGACCCAGTACTTC; D: .; V: TRBV4-1; J: TRBJ2-5; size: few
CDR3: CSVWFRAGDYGYTF; DNA: TGCAGCGTTTGGTTCAGGGCGGGGGATTATGGCTACACCTTC; D: .; V: TRBV29-1; J: TRBJ1-2; size: .
CDR3: CASSYRVLETQYF; DNA: TGTGCCAGCAGTTACAGGGTTCTGGAGACCCAGTACTTC; D: .; V: TRBV27; J: TRBJ2-5; size: few
CDR3: CASSPRRNYGYTF; DNA: TGTGCCAGCAGCCCGAGGAGGAACTATGGCTACACCTTC; D: .; V: TRBV12-3/TRBV12-4; J: TRBJ1-2; size: .
CDR3: CSARTGTSGETQYF; DNA: TGCAGTGCTAGGACCGGGACATCAGGAGAGACCCAGTACTTC; D: .; V: TRBV20-1; J: TRBJ2-5; size: many
CDR3: CASRLRRDALGRQYF; DNA: TGTGCCAGCAGGCTACGCCGGGATGCCCTGGGGCGGCAGTACTTC; D: .; V: TRBV12-3/TRBV12-4; J: TRBJ2-7; size: .